This section outlines one T cell receptor beta chain sequence together with its context. Its antigen is not known. Data came from immunoSEQ multiplex PCR; TCRdb stores just in-frame clones and leaves some out. This sample yields 35,000 to 50,000 clones, of which approximately 88% are seen a single time; 18% belongs to the top ten. This entry is derived from a study of OX40 agonist ivuxolimab in advanced cancers. At the level of the study: Hepatocellular carcinoma, melanoma, renal cell or head and neck cancer occurred in dose-escalation patients.

The CDR3 is 14 amino acids. Germline CDR1 is SGHNT and CDR2 is YYREEE (reference sequence). J gave up 7 bases and V 5 bases, and 6 bases lay outside the gene matches. Study results and caveats: Partly responding patients at 0.1-3.0 mg/kg showed some of the smallest clonal expansion.

J is TRBJ1-6 and V is TRBV5-4; 7 bases agree with TRBD1. The source of this sequence is an adult with an advanced solid tumor such as melanoma, head and neck, liver or kidney cancer. The specimen comprised CD4+ or CD8+ T cells sorted from blood, sampled in a trial of the OX40 agonist ivuxolimab. This chain's CDR3 is CASRTGTANSPLHF. The DNA of the CDR3 is TGTGCCAGCAGGACCGGGACAGCCAATTCACCCCTCCACTTT.